Each of the 8 T cell receptor beta chains below was sequenced from the same sample in a study of CXCR3-negative and CXCR3-positive naive CD8 T cells. Each TRB cDNA library was prepared by 5' RACE (with UMI labels). TCRdb re-called the 5' RACE reads, yielding one record per CDR3 amino acid sequence without DNA. Its clone listing holds about 130,000 distinct CDR3 sequences. The specimen sequenced was naive CXCR3- CD8+ T cells from blood. Noted subset: CD45RO-CCR7+CD27+CD95- naive CD8+ T cells lacking CXCR3 (TNR3-). These receptors originate from a human donor in good health. Some clones in this sample may be carry-over from other donors' samples.

This rearrangement joins TRBV20-1 to TRBJ2-3; the TCRdb D gene call, TRBD2, has no DNA to confirm it. CDR3 length: 16 amino acids. CDR1 DFQATT and CDR2 SNEGSKA come from the germline V gene (reference sequence). The CDR3: CSANLGTGETTDTQYF.

The chain links TRBV25-1 to TRBJ1-1. The germline CDR1 and CDR2 sequences are MGHDK and SYGVNS. The CDR3 length is 15 residues. The CDR3 reads CASSELEGLGTEAFF.

The chain links TRBV7-9 to TRBJ2-7; TCRdb's D call, TRBD1, is unchecked because there is no DNA. The germline V gene encodes CDR1 SEHNR and CDR2 FQNEAQ (reference sequence). CDR3 size: 15 residues. This chain's CDR3 is CASSDLRDRPYEQYF.

CDR3 residues: CSVETASWVEETQYF. The J gene is TRBJ2-5, the V gene TRBV29-1; as DNA is missing, the TRBD2 call by TCRdb cannot be tested. The V gene's germline CDR1 is SQVTM and CDR2 ANQGSEA. The CDR3 is made up of 15 amino acids.

The chain carries TRBV5-1 and TRBJ2-2; the D call of TRBD1 rests on TCRdb alone, since no DNA is present to check it. This CDR3 contains 14 residues. Germline CDR1 and CDR2: SGHRS and YFSETQ. The CDR3 region is CASSPDRVPGELFF.

CDR3 sequence reads: CSARPITSGPYNEQFF. This chain links TRBV20-1 with TRBJ2-1; the TCRdb call, TRBD2, lacks DNA for checking. Germline CDR1 DFQATT, CDR2 SNEGSKA (reference sequence). The CDR3 totals 16 residues.

The chain combines TRBV6-2 or TRBV6-3 with TRBJ2-3; the D call of TRBD2 rests on TCRdb alone, since no DNA is present to check it. From germline, CDR1 is MNHEY and CDR2 SVGEGT. The CDR3 consists of 14 residues. The CDR3 sequence is CASSYSSRGREQYF.

J is TRBJ2-1 and V is TRBV3-1; no DNA is available, so the TRBD2 call from TCRdb remains unchecked. CDR3 length equals 17 residues. Germline loops: CDR1 LGHDT, CDR2 YNNKEL (reference sequence). CDR3 residues: CASSQDPPSGGAIEQFF.